Shown below are 30 T cell receptor beta chains from a single sample sequenced in a study of PD-1 blockade in classical Hodgkin lymphoma (dated by TCRdb to the early 2020s). The meaning of the sample's time point label: cycle 1 day 1 (C1D1), immediately before nivolumab initiation. Relapse after autologous stem cell transplantation had occurred in all trial patients, and cohorts A, B and C were distinguished by prior brentuximab vedotin exposure. Libraries came from the immunoSEQ multiplex PCR assay. TCRdb re-hosts the immuneACCESS table, in-frame sequences only. Its copies lack some clones; in the studies checked, an unresolved V gene accounts for under half of them, and the cause for the rest is not known. The sample profile shows about 46,000 clones; about three quarters of them were found once. The top ten hold about 11% of the sample. Sequenced here: peripheral blood mononuclear cells (PBMCs), sampled at baseline. The origin of the receptors is a human donor with classical Hodgkin lymphoma.

The V call is TRBV27, the J call TRBJ1-2; D is ambiguous. Between the trimmed V and J ends, which lost 0 bases and 7 bases, there was a span of 9 bases. Germline assignment: CDR1 MNHEY and CDR2 SMNVEV (reference sequence). The length of the CDR3 is 13 residues. CDR3 in amino acids: CASSLSPLVGYTF. The CDR3 nucleotides are TGTGCCAGCAGTTTATCCCCCCTGGTTGGCTACACCTTC.

This clone has just a few counts. J is TRBJ2-1 and V is TRBV5-1; 11 nucleotides line up with TRBD2. Trimming cost V 0 bases and J 6 bases; bases outside gene matches: 5. The CDR3 totals 16 residues. Germline CDR1 is SGHRS and CDR2 is YFSETQ. The CDR3 loop is CASSLDFSGRGNEQFF. The CDR3, as DNA: TGCGCCAGCAGCTTGGACTTTAGCGGGAGGGGCAATGAGCAGTTCTTC. The entire variable domain, with the rest obtained from reference TRBV5-1 and TRBJ2-1, is as follows: KAGVTQTPRYLIKTRGQQVTLSCSPISGHRSVSWYQQTPGQGLQFLFEYFSETQRNKGNFPGRFSGRQFSNSRSEMNVSTLELGDSALYLCASSLDFSGRGNEQFFGPGTRLTVL.

This sequence joins TRBV5-1 and TRBJ2-7; weak D call: TRBD2 (5 bases). Germline V gives CDR1 SGHRS, CDR2 YFSETQ. The CDR3 extends over 12 amino acids. V was clipped by 3 bases and J by 6 bases, with 10 bases between them. DNA for the CDR3: TGCGCCAGCAGCTGCGATGGACTCGAGCAGTACTTC. It encodes CASSCDGLEQYF. Looking up the rest from reference TRBV5-1 and TRBJ2-7 gives the full variable domain: KAGVTQTPRYLIKTRGQQVTLSCSPISGHRSVSWYQQTPGQGLQFLFEYFSETQRNKGNFPGRFSGRQFSNSRSEMNVSTLELGDSALYLCASSCDGLEQYFGPGTRLTVT.

J is TRBJ2-2 and V is TRBV6-6, with TRBD1 matching over 7 bases. V shed 6 bases, J shed 2 bases, and the junction held 6 bases outside the gene matches. CDR3 length: 15 amino acids. In germline, CDR1 is MNHNY, CDR2 SVGAGI (reference sequence). CDR3 sequence (DNA): TGTGCCAGCAGCGAGGACAGGCACAACACCGGGGAGCTGTTTTTT. Residues: CASSEDRHNTGELFF.

This clone was seen a few times. V is TRBV7-3 and J is TRBJ2-7; the D is unclear. This CDR3 region has 13 residues. CDR1 and CDR2 (germline): SGHTA, FQGTGA. The V end was cut by 1 base, the J end by 6 bases, with 10 bases between. CDR3 sequence: CASSLRGLGEQYF. The CDR3 DNA sequence: TGTGCCAGCAGCTTAAGAGGATTGGGCGAGCAGTACTTC. Filled out from reference TRBV7-3 and TRBJ2-7, the complete variable domain reads GAGVSQTPSNKVTEKGKYVELRCDPISGHTALYWYRQSLGQGPEFLIYFQGTGAADDSGLPNDRFFAVRPEGSVSTLKIQRTERGDSAVYLCASSLRGLGEQYFGPGTRLTVT.

This clone was counted between two and nine times. V gene TRBV7-9 combines with J gene TRBJ2-1; the match to TRBD1 covers 7 bases. J gave up 5 bases and V 4 bases, and 5 bases lay outside the gene matches. Germline CDR1 SEHNR, CDR2 FQNEAQ (reference sequence). There are 14 residues in the CDR3. CDR3 in amino acids: CASSYRGSHNEQFF. The CDR3 nucleotides read TGTGCCAGCAGCTACAGGGGTAGCCACAATGAGCAGTTCTTC.

DNA for the CDR3: TGTGCCAGCAGCTTAGATCAGGAGGGACCCTTTGGGGCCCAGTACTTC. Protein product: CASSLDQEGPFGAQYF. The rearrangement joins TRBV7-6 to TRBJ2-5, with TRBD2 as a possible D gene (6 bases). Germline values: CDR1 SGHVS, CDR2 FNYEAQ. The CDR3 sequence is 16 residues long. Trimming pared 1 base from V and 9 bases from J, leaving 21 bases between.

The rearrangement joins TRBV9 to TRBJ1-3, with 10 bases fitting TRBD1. The CDR3 length is 13 residues. Unmatched junction bases numbered 2, after V lost 4 bases and J lost 7 bases. Germline loops: CDR1 SGDLS, CDR2 YYNGEE. CDR3 protein: CASSPGQGNTIYF. The CDR3 DNA reads TGTGCCAGCAGCCCGGGACAGGGGAACACCATATATTTT.

The V call is TRBV2, the J call TRBJ2-7, with a tentative D call TRBD2 (6 bases). CDR3 size: 14 residues. CDR1 and CDR2 from the germline V gene are SNHLY and FYNNEI. V was trimmed by 6 bases and J by 2 bases, leaving 14 bases between them. The CDR3 sequence is CASSEDYRTYEQYF. DNA for the CDR3: TGTGCCAGCAGCGAGGACTACCGGACCTACGAGCAGTACTTC.

This clone is labeled as medium-sized. The rearrangement joins TRBV7-9 to TRBJ2-7; no clear D gene. This CDR3 region has 14 residues. From germline, CDR1 is SEHNR and CDR2 FQNEAQ (reference sequence). V was trimmed by 1 base and J by 3 bases, leaving 10 bases between them. CDR3 sequence: CASSLVAAGYEQYF. DNA of the CDR3: TGTGCCAGCAGCTTAGTGGCAGCCGGCTACGAGCAGTACTTC.

The CDR3 is CASSRGSGGRQPQHF. CDR3 in DNA: TGTGCCAGTAGCCGAGGGTCAGGGGGCCGTCAGCCCCAGCATTTT. V is TRBV19 and J is TRBJ1-5, with TRBD1 identical over 8 bases. The junction had 10 bases not matched to a gene; V was cut back by 6 bases and J by 6 bases. Germline V CDR1 and CDR2: LNHDA, SQIVND (reference sequence). The CDR3 has 15 residues.

This chain connects TRBV28 to TRBJ1-1, with D possibly matching TRBD1 (6 bases). V lost 3 bases and J lost 7, with 9 bases in between. The CDR3 contains 12 residues. CDR1 and CDR2 from the germline V gene are MDHEN and SYDVKM. As DNA, the CDR3 is TGTGCCAGCAGTTTGCAACAGGGTGAAGCTTTCTTT. Translating gives CASSLQQGEAFF.

The V call is TRBV28, the J call TRBJ1-5; the D gene is possibly TRBD1 (6 bases). Germline V gene lookup returns CDR1 MDHEN and CDR2 SYDVKM. The V gene lost 4 bases and the J gene lost 7 bases, with 14 bases spanning the gap. This CDR3 comprises 14 residues. The CDR3 DNA is TGTGCCAGCAGTTGGGGGGACAACTCCCAGCCCCAGCATTTT. Translated: CASSWGDNSQPQHF.

The chain recombines TRBV30 with TRBJ1-3, with D unclear. The germline V gene encodes CDR1 GTSNPN and CDR2 SVGIG (reference sequence). Trimming took off 5 bases at V and 4 bases at J, with 12 bases between the two ends. This CDR3 spans 13 amino acids. The CDR3 DNA follows: TGTGCCTGGTCCCCCTACCCGGGAAACACCATATATTTT. Translation gives CAWSPYPGNTIYF.

This clone was detected only a few times. The chain joins TRBV11-2 to TRBJ2-6, with D unclear. V dropped 5 bases and J dropped 0 bases, with 11 bases sitting between them. This CDR3 comprises 16 residues. Germline V CDR1 and CDR2: SGHAT, FQNNGV. CDR3 in DNA: TGTGCCAGCAGCCACACCGGGTACTCTGGGGCCAACGTCCTGACTTTC. Protein: CASSHTGYSGANVLTF.

The chain recombines TRBV30 with TRBJ2-5, with 8 bases matching TRBD2. Germline values: CDR1 GTSNPN, CDR2 SVGIG (reference sequence). The CDR3 spans 15 residues. Trimming at V came to 6 bases and at J to 5 bases, leaving 14 bases not matched to a gene. Here the CDR3 reads CACTGGAGVAETQYF. CDR3 in DNA: TGTGCCTGCACCGGAGGAGCGGGAGTGGCGGAGACCCAGTACTTC.

This clone was observed a few times. The chain couples TRBV5-1 to TRBJ1-4, with D hard to call. The CDR3 totals 14 residues. Germline V gives CDR1 SGHRS, CDR2 YFSETQ. Trimming pared 2 bases from V and 1 base from J, leaving 6 bases between. The CDR3 region has the DNA TGCGCCAGCAGCTTAATGGGAACTAATGAAAAACTGTTTTTT. The encoded protein is CASSLMGTNEKLFF. Full variable domain (missing parts from reference TRBV5-1 and TRBJ1-4): KAGVTQTPRYLIKTRGQQVTLSCSPISGHRSVSWYQQTPGQGLQFLFEYFSETQRNKGNFPGRFSGRQFSNSRSEMNVSTLELGDSALYLCASSLMGTNEKLFFGSGTQLSVL.

The rearrangement links TRBV7-9 to TRBJ2-1; D might be TRBD1 (6 bases). Germline V CDR1 and CDR2: SEHNR, FQNEAQ (reference sequence). V shed 4 bases and J shed 3 bases, with 13 bases lying between them. This CDR3 has 15 residues. The CDR3 DNA reads as TGTGCCAGCAGCTCCCAGGGGCACCTCTACAATGAGCAGTTCTTC. Protein: CASSSQGHLYNEQFF.

The chain uses TRBV28 and TRBJ1-2; tentative D call: TRBD1 (5 bases). Germline CDR1 reads MDHEN; CDR2 reads SYDVKM. This CDR3 region has 16 residues. V was trimmed by 4 bases and J by 4 bases, leaving 19 bases between them. The CDR3 reads CASSWGDSLGPYGYTF. In nucleotides, the CDR3 is TGTGCCAGCAGTTGGGGAGACAGCCTCGGGCCCTATGGCTACACCTTC.

The chain employs TRBV9 and TRBJ1-1, with D perhaps TRBD1 (5 bases). Per germline, CDR1 SGDLS and CDR2 YYNGEE. The CDR3 is 14 residues long. The ends were cut back, 4 bases at V and 4 bases at J, with 14 bases in the middle. The CDR3 DNA is TGTGCCAGCAGCTTCTTGGACAAGTCCACTGAAGCTTTCTTT. Translated: CASSFLDKSTEAFF.

The chain carries TRBV19 and TRBJ1-5; D is uncertain. The germline V and J ends were trimmed by 3 bases and 3 bases, with 9 bases remaining between them. The CDR3 consists of 14 residues. Germline CDR1 LNHDA, CDR2 SQIVND (reference sequence). The CDR3 DNA reads as TGTGCCAGTAGTATTACCGGGGACAATCAGCCCCAGCATTTT. Its translation: CASSITGDNQPQHF.

V and J are TRBV19 and TRBJ2-5; D unclear. Deletions cut 7 bases from V and 5 bases from J, with 14 bases between. This CDR3 comprises 13 residues. Germline V gene data show CDR1 as LNHDA and CDR2 as SQIVND (reference sequence). CDR3 amino acids: CASKRWSDETQYF. The DNA of the CDR3 is TGTGCCAGTAAGAGATGGTCTGATGAGACCCAGTACTTC.

A single count supports this clone. The J gene is TRBJ2-7, the V gene TRBV5-8; TRBD1 matches 10 bases. The germline V gene has CDR1 SGHTS and CDR2 YDEGEE. The V and J ends lost 6 bases and 2 bases, in that order; junction bases with no gene match: 5. This CDR3 is 14 amino acids long. The CDR3, as DNA: TGTGCCAGCATCCGACAGGGGGCTGCCTACGAGCAGTACTTC. Translated: CASIRQGAAYEQYF. Full variable domain (rest looked up from reference TRBV5-8 and TRBJ2-7): EAGVTQSPTHLIKTRGQQATLRCSPISGHTSVYWYQQALGLGLQFLLWYDEGEERNRGNFPPRFSGRQFPNYSSELNVNALELEDSALYLCASIRQGAAYEQYFGPGTRLTVT.

The gene calls are TRBV28 and TRBJ2-3; D is unclear. Looked up from germline, CDR1 is MDHEN and CDR2 is SYDVKM. Trimming left V 3 bases short and J 6 bases short, with 4 bases between. CDR3 length: 11 amino acids. The CDR3 here is CASSFVDTQYF. The CDR3 DNA sequence: TGTGCCAGCAGTTTCGTGGATACGCAGTATTTT. The full variable domain, in which reference TRBV28 and TRBJ2-3 provide the parts outside the CDR3, is DVKVTQSSRYLVKRTGEKVFLECVQDMDHENMFWYRQDPGLGLRLIYFSYDVKMKEKGDIPEGYSVSREKKERFSLILESASTNQTSMYLCASSFVDTQYFGPGTRLTVL.

The genes are TRBV7-3 and TRBJ2-5, with D possibly TRBD2 on 6 matching bases. Germline V gene sequence: CDR1 SGHTA, CDR2 FQGTGA. This CDR3 has 17 residues. V lost 5 bases and J lost 1, with 20 bases in between. This CDR3 is CASSPRRGGAGQETQYF. Written as DNA, the CDR3 is TGTGCCAGCAGCCCGCGACGGGGCGGGGCCGGCCAAGAGACCCAGTACTTC.

This clone was detected many times. The rearrangement links TRBV29-1 to TRBJ2-7, with 9 nucleotides matching TRBD1. Trimming removed 1 base from V and 1 base from J; junction bases left unmatched: 2. Germline-derived CDR1 and CDR2 are SQVTM and ANQGSEA. CDR3 length equals 14 residues. The CDR3 spells CSVEGGTGSYEQYF. The CDR3 DNA reads TGCAGCGTTGAAGGTGGGACAGGGTCCTACGAGCAGTACTTC.

This clone has just one count. A junction boundary mismatches the germline segment, possibly from a read error. The gene calls are TRBV6-1 and TRBJ2-1; weak D call: TRBD2 (6 bases). CDR3 length: 17 amino acids. Germline V gives CDR1 MNHNS, CDR2 SASEGT. The CDR3 DNA is TGTGCCATCAGTGAGCCATTCGACGGGAGCTCCTACAATGAGCAGTTCTTC. Protein: CAISEPFDGSSYNEQFF.

The V call is TRBV7-6, the J call TRBJ2-2; TRBD2 aligns across 8 bases. The germline V gene encodes CDR1 SGHVS and CDR2 FNYEAQ. This CDR3 has 17 amino acids. V gave up 5 bases and J gave up 5 bases; unmatched junction bases: 13. The CDR3 DNA reads as TGTGCCAGCAGCCCAGGCCTTGGGACTAGAGTAACCGGGGAGCTGTTTTTT. Translation: CASSPGLGTRVTGELFF.

The genes are TRBV5-4 and TRBJ2-5, with TRBD2 matching over 10 bases. V lost 0 bases and J lost 4; bases outside the gene matches: 12. Germline-derived CDR1 and CDR2 are SGHNT and YYREEE (reference sequence). The CDR3 is made up of 18 amino acids. The CDR3 spells CASSLGKVPAGGGETQYF. As DNA, the CDR3 is TGTGCCAGCAGCTTGGGAAAAGTACCAGCGGGAGGGGGAGAGACCCAGTACTTC. Based on the CDR3 plus reference TRBV5-4 and TRBJ2-5, the full variable domain is ETGVTQSPTHLIKTRGQQVTLRCSSQSGHNTVSWYQQALGQGPQFIFQYYREEENGRGNFPPRFSGLQFPNYSSELNVNALELDDSALYLCASSLGKVPAGGGETQYFGPGTRLLVL.

V gene TRBV29-1 combines with J gene TRBJ1-2, with a tentative D call TRBD1 (6 bases). V was shortened by 4 bases and J by 4 bases, with 13 bases between the two germline ends. The CDR3 sequence is 13 residues long. CDR1 is SQVTM and CDR2 is ANQGSEA in the germline V gene. The CDR3 loop is CSVVYGGGYGYTF. For the CDR3, the DNA is TGCAGCGTTGTTTACGGGGGCGGCTATGGCTACACCTTC.